This T cell receptor (beta chain) originates from a study of CD8+CD57+ T cells in acquired aplastic anemia. Study information: 3 to 4 ug was the average amount of DNA from sorted CD4+ and CD8+ cells.

Regarding this clonotype: The antigen is undetermined.

Genomic DNA acted as the template from which TCR beta VDJ combination and CDR3 sequence profiling were carried out. TCRdb fed the reads into MiXCR, producing one record per CDR3 protein. The sample yields roughly 180,000 distinct CDR3 sequences, 64% seen once. Trimming cost V 3 bases and J 5 bases, with 4 bases left between them. The CDR3 length is 11 residues. Study-wide findings and caveats: Over 25 shared CD8+ CDR3s appeared highly expressed within patients' immunodominant clones.

The sequenced material came from sorted CD4+, CD8+, or CD8+CD57+ T cells (not recorded which) from PBMCs. The chain joins TRBV12-3 or TRBV12-4 to TRBJ1-2; no clear D gene. The sequence came from a human donor with severe aplastic anemia or a healthy control (not recorded which). In DNA form, the CDR3 reads TGTGCCAGCAGTTTTAAATATGGCTACACCTTC. Translating gives CASSFKYGYTF.